One and the same sample provided the 15 T cell receptor beta chains below, sequenced in a study of monozygotic twins with cystic fibrosis. Sequenced by immunoSEQ multiplex PCR; TCRdb stores in-frame clones only, minus some. The sample shows roughly 25,000 clones, 96% of them seen only once. The sample comprised blood. These receptors were taken from a girl aged 2 to 9 with cystic fibrosis.

The chain links TRBV29-1 to TRBJ1-1, with D maybe TRBD1 (6 bases). The CDR3 is 13 amino acids. Germline CDR1 is SQVTM and CDR2 is ANQGSEA. With 6 bases removed from V and 1 base from J, the gap between germline ends came to 12 bases. CDR3 nucleotide sequence: TGCAGCGTGGACACAGGGCGGAACACTGAAGCTTTCTTT. Encoded protein: CSVDTGRNTEAFF. The whole variable domain, remainder taken from reference TRBV29-1 and TRBJ1-1, is SAVISQKPSRDICQRGTSLTIQCQVDSQVTMMFWYRQQPGQSLTLIATANQGSEATYESGFVIDKFPISRPNLTFSTLTVSNMSPEDSSIYLCSVDTGRNTEAFFGQGTRLTVV.

The chain carries TRBV27 and TRBJ1-2; 10 bases are shared with TRBD1. J lost 4 bases, V lost 5 bases, and 10 bases had no gene match. Germline lookup yields CDR1 MNHEY and CDR2 SMNVEV (reference sequence). This CDR3 is built from 16 residues. The CDR3, as DNA: TGTGCCAGCAGTATCACCGGGACAGGGGCAGTCTATGGCTACACCTTC. Protein product: CASSITGTGAVYGYTF.

This chain connects TRBV28 to TRBJ2-5; 8 positions agree with TRBD2. Germline CDR1 reads MDHEN; CDR2 reads SYDVKM. After removal of 7 bases from V and 5 bases from J, the junction contained 9 bases not matched to a gene. This CDR3 spans 14 amino acids. This CDR3 is CASISGGVAETQYF. The CDR3 DNA follows: TGTGCCAGCATCTCGGGGGGGGTGGCGGAGACCCAGTACTTC. Full variable domain (remainder filled in from reference TRBV28 and TRBJ2-5): DVKVTQSSRYLVKRTGEKVFLECVQDMDHENMFWYRQDPGLGLRLIYFSYDVKMKEKGDIPEGYSVSREKKERFSLILESASTNQTSMYLCASISGGVAETQYFGPGTRLLVL.

The chain recombines TRBV5-4 with TRBJ1-2; D is possibly TRBD1 (5 bases). The length of the CDR3 is 14 residues. Trimming took off 5 bases at V and 4 bases at J, with 15 bases between the two ends. Looked up from germline, CDR1 is SGHNT and CDR2 is YYREEE (reference sequence). CDR3 bases: TGTGCCAGCAGGCGGGCCGGGGCAGGCTATGGCTACACCTTC. It codes for CASRRAGAGYGYTF.

This sequence joins TRBV27 and TRBJ2-7; TRBD2 agrees at 7 bases. Germline V gene lookup returns CDR1 MNHEY and CDR2 SMNVEV (reference sequence). This CDR3 comprises 16 residues. J gave up 0 bases and V 5 bases, and 10 bases lay outside the gene matches. CDR3 sequence: CASSPSLADLSYEQYF. In DNA form, the CDR3 reads TGTGCCAGCAGTCCATCCCTAGCGGACCTCTCCTACGAGCAGTACTTC.

The sample holds one count of this clone. V and J are TRBV7-9 and TRBJ2-2, with D possibly being TRBD2 (5 bases). Looked up from germline, CDR1 is SEHNR and CDR2 is FQNEAQ (reference sequence). This CDR3 is built from 18 residues. The V gene lost 5 bases and the J gene lost 5 bases, with 24 bases spanning the gap. CDR3 sequence: CASSQFGSSVVGTGELFF. The CDR3 DNA follows: TGTGCCAGCAGCCAGTTTGGGAGTTCTGTCGTTGGGACCGGGGAGCTGTTTTTT.

This chain links TRBV7-2 with TRBJ1-1; D not certain. V lost 5 bases, J lost 1 base, and 14 bases lay in between. The CDR3 has 15 residues. Germline V gives CDR1 SGHTA, CDR2 FQGNSA. CDR3 DNA sequence: TGTGCCAGCAGCCTAGACGGTGGGGAGAACACTGAAGCTTTCTTT. Translation: CASSLDGGENTEAFF.

The J gene is TRBJ2-7, the V gene TRBV7-9; 12 nucleotides agree with TRBD1. V lost 5 bases and J lost 5; bases outside the gene matches: 10. The CDR3 is made up of 16 amino acids. Germline V gene lookup returns CDR1 SEHNR and CDR2 FQNEAQ (reference sequence). The CDR3 coding sequence is TGTGCCAGCAGCGAGAGAGGGGGACAGGGGGCCCACGAGCAGTACTTC. Residues: CASSERGGQGAHEQYF.

This chain joins TRBV28 and TRBJ2-1; no reliable D call. V was shortened by 6 bases and J by 7 bases, with 22 bases between the two germline ends. This CDR3 region has 16 residues. From germline, CDR1 is MDHEN and CDR2 SYDVKM. The CDR3 DNA follows: TGTGCCAGCAGCCCCAATCTAGGCCCCTTAATAAATGAGCAGTTCTTC. Residues: CASSPNLGPLINEQFF.

The CDR3 DNA follows: TGTGCCAGCACCGGGACTAGCCCTACAGATACGCAGTATTTT. Translated, it gives CASTGTSPTDTQYF. The chain joins TRBV21-1 to TRBJ2-3; the table's D call TRBD2 went unverified against the DNA. TRBV21-1 is a known pseudogene. CDR3 size: 14 residues.

This clone appeared a single time. The chain is built from TRBV5-6 and TRBJ2-7; the D is unclear. This CDR3 has 16 amino acids. The germline gives CDR1 SGHDT, CDR2 YYEEEE. The ends were cut back, 1 base at V and 1 base at J, with 15 bases in the middle. The CDR3 nucleotides read TGTGCCAGCAGCTTGACTTCGAGTGTCGGTTCCTACGAGCAGTACTTC. Protein: CASSLTSSVGSYEQYF.

The chain links TRBV6-1 to TRBJ2-2, with 8 bases fitting TRBD1. The CDR3 sequence is 14 residues long. The germline CDR1 and CDR2 sequences are MNHNS and SASEGT. The CDR3 protein is CAILQGAGTGELFF. CDR3 nucleotide sequence: TGTGCAATCCTCCAGGGGGCCGGGACCGGGGAGCTGTTTTTT.

The CDR3 protein is CASSQPGGSREQYF. Written as DNA, the CDR3 is TGCGCCAGCAGCCAACCAGGGGGCTCACGCGAGCAGTACTTC. The rearrangement links TRBV4-1 to TRBJ2-7, with TRBD1 matching 8 bases. Germline-derived CDR1 and CDR2 are MGHRA and YSYEKL. The CDR3 has 14 amino acids. The trim removed 2 bases at V and 6 bases at J, leaving 6 bases unmatched.

The chain joins TRBV7-2 to TRBJ2-7, with 10 bases aligning to TRBD1. This CDR3 contains 17 residues. Per the germline V gene, CDR1 is SGHTA and CDR2 is FQGNSA. The ends lost 1 base at V and 1 base at J; junction bases unmatched: 7. The CDR3 loop is CASSLGTGGPPSYEQYF. As DNA, the CDR3 is TGTGCCAGCAGCTTAGGGACAGGGGGGCCCCCGTCCTACGAGCAGTACTTC.

The gene calls are TRBV7-2 and TRBJ2-5, with unresolved D. The CDR3 has 13 amino acids. V lost 2 bases and J 5 bases, leaving 9 bases between the germline ends. From germline, CDR1 is SGHTA and CDR2 FQGNSA. The CDR3 loop reads CASSLSGTETQYF. The CDR3 region has the DNA TGTGCCAGCAGCTTATCGGGTACGGAGACCCAGTACTTC.